The 11 T cell receptor beta chains given below trace back to one sample, sequenced in a study of radiotherapy plus CTLA-4 blockade in lung cancer. The method was immunoSEQ multiplex PCR; TCRdb's version includes in-frame clones alone and lacks a portion of them. The profile shows 90,000 to 95,000 clones, roughly 80% of them singletons. The material sequenced was peripheral blood, taken from a patient treated with radiotherapy plus ipilimumab. These receptors came from a human donor with non-small cell lung cancer who had stable disease on radiotherapy plus ipilimumab.

The V gene is TRBV18, the J gene TRBJ2-4, with D tentatively TRBD1 (6 bases). CDR3 size: 17 residues. Trimming took 3 bases from V and 4 from J, leaving 19 bases between them. Per germline, CDR1 KGHSH and CDR2 LQKENI. The DNA for the CDR3 is TGTGCCAGCTCACCCTTACACGAGGGACAAAGAAAAAACATTCAGTACTTC. It yields the protein CASSPLHEGQRKNIQYF.

This clone was observed a few times. The rearrangement joins TRBV28 to TRBJ2-7, with 9 bases matching TRBD1. Germline CDR1 reads MDHEN; CDR2 reads SYDVKM. There are 13 residues in the CDR3. V trimming: 6 bases; J trimming: 4 bases; junction bases outside the gene matches: 4. The CDR3 nucleotides read TGTGCCAGCAGCACAGGGGGCGGGTACGAGCAGTACTTC. This encodes CASSTGGGYEQYF.

Details on this clone: Other DNA sequences in this specimen translate into the identical CDR3. This chain joins TRBV7-9 and TRBJ1-1; 7 bases map to TRBD1. Germline lookup yields CDR1 SEHNR and CDR2 FQNEAQ (reference sequence). This CDR3 contains 15 residues. V trimming: 5 bases; J trimming: 0 bases; junction bases outside the gene matches: 6. CDR3 region: CASSPQGQLNTEAFF. CDR3 in DNA: TGTGCCAGCAGCCCACAGGGACAGTTGAACACTGAAGCTTTCTTT.

This chain joins TRBV7-9 and TRBJ2-5, with D tentatively TRBD2 (5 bases). This CDR3 has 14 amino acids. The V gene lost 3 bases and the J gene lost 3 bases, with 11 bases spanning the gap. CDR1 and CDR2 (germline): SEHNR, FQNEAQ (reference sequence). The CDR3 sequence: CASSFGRHEETQYF. In DNA, the CDR3 is TGTGCCAGCAGCTTTGGGAGACACGAAGAGACCCAGTACTTC. Full variable domain (remainder filled in from reference TRBV7-9 and TRBJ2-5): DTGVSQNPRHKITKRGQNVTFRCDPISEHNRLYWYRQTLGQGPEFLTYFQNEAQLEKSRLLSDRFSAERPKGSFSTLEIQRTEQGDSAMYLCASSFGRHEETQYFGPGTRLLVL.

The J gene is TRBJ1-1, the V gene TRBV18; 9 positions match TRBD1. V gave up 1 base and J gave up 4 bases; unmatched junction bases: 7. The CDR3 contains 16 residues. Per the germline V gene, CDR1 is KGHSH and CDR2 is LQKENI. The CDR3, as DNA: TGTGCCAGCTCACCACTTACAGGGGGCATAGGCACTGAAGCTTTCTTT. Amino acid sequence: CASSPLTGGIGTEAFF. Full variable domain (outside the CDR3, taken from reference TRBV18 and TRBJ1-1): NAGVMQNPRHLVRRRGQEARLRCSPMKGHSHVYWYRQLPEEGLKFMVYLQKENIIDESGMPKERFSAEFPKEGPSILRIQQVVRGDSAAYFCASSPLTGGIGTEAFFGQGTRLTVV.

This sequence joins TRBV29-1 and TRBJ2-5, with 9 positions matching TRBD1. CDR3 length: 13 amino acids. The J segment lost 10 bases and the V segment lost 5 bases, leaving 11 bases of the junction unmatched. The germline CDR1 and CDR2 sequences are SQVTM and ANQGSEA. The CDR3 sequence is CSVLQGARVDQYF. The CDR3 coding sequence is TGCAGCGTTTTACAGGGGGCGCGTGTAGACCAGTACTTC.

The gene calls are TRBV30 and TRBJ1-2, with 10 nucleotides matching TRBD1. Germline CDR1 and CDR2: GTSNPN and SVGIG (reference sequence). CDR3 length: 14 amino acids. Trimming took 2 bases from V and 5 from J; bases not matched to a gene: 5. The CDR3 DNA reads as TGTGCCTGGAGTAACGGACAGGGGGTGTATGGCTACACCTTC. This sequence encodes CAWSNGQGVYGYTF.

This chain links TRBV11-2 with TRBJ1-1; D is perhaps TRBD1 (5 bases). The V end was cut by 1 base, the J end by 1 base, with 13 bases between. From germline, CDR1 is SGHAT and CDR2 FQNNGV. The CDR3 runs to 16 residues. The CDR3 is CASSLVSLRGNTEAFF. CDR3 sequence (DNA): TGTGCCAGCAGCTTAGTCTCTTTGAGGGGGAACACTGAAGCTTTCTTT.

This clone came up once. The chain couples TRBV7-9 to TRBJ1-2, with D tentatively TRBD1 (5 bases). V was shortened by 2 bases and J by 8 bases, with 12 bases between the two germline ends. Per germline, CDR1 SEHNR and CDR2 FQNEAQ (reference sequence). The CDR3 runs 13 residues. The CDR3 protein is CASSLMTAEGYTF. The CDR3 DNA follows: TGTGCCAGCAGCTTAATGACAGCGGAAGGCTACACCTTC. Looking up the rest from reference TRBV7-9 and TRBJ1-2 gives the full variable domain: DTGVSQNPRHKITKRGQNVTFRCDPISEHNRLYWYRQTLGQGPEFLTYFQNEAQLEKSRLLSDRFSAERPKGSFSTLEIQRTEQGDSAMYLCASSLMTAEGYTFGSGTRLTVV.

CDR3 coding DNA: TGTGCCAGCAGCGAGCCGGACAGGGGATATCAGCCCCAGCATTTT. Its protein product is CASSEPDRGYQPQHF. The V and J genes are TRBV27 and TRBJ1-5; the match to TRBD1 covers 9 bases. The CDR3 totals 15 residues. The germline CDR1 and CDR2 sequences are MNHEY and SMNVEV (reference sequence). V trimming: 6 bases; J trimming: 5 bases; junction bases outside the gene matches: 8.

This clone was detected only a few times. This rearrangement joins TRBV28 to TRBJ2-2; 7 positions match TRBD1. Germline assignment: CDR1 MDHEN and CDR2 SYDVKM. The CDR3 consists of 15 residues. With V trimmed by 3 bases and J by 7 bases, 8 bases remained unmatched. The CDR3 here is CASSFEGAKLGELFF. The CDR3, as DNA: TGTGCCAGCAGTTTCGAGGGGGCGAAACTCGGGGAGCTGTTTTTT.